Described below is a single T cell receptor (beta chain) sequence and its context. This entry is derived from a study of T cell changes during pregnancy in multiple sclerosis. The CDR3 runs 15 residues. Germline V gene lookup returns CDR1 WSHSY and CDR2 SAAADI. V trimming: 7 bases; J trimming: 7 bases; junction bases outside the gene matches: 15. The table came from immunoSEQ multiplex PCR; TCRdb's copy has only in-frame clones and leaves some out. The sample lists around 38,000 clones; 90% to 95% were seen once. The source material was CD8+ T cells from peripheral blood mononuclear cells, sampled in the second trimester of pregnancy. V gene TRBV10-2 combines with J gene TRBJ2-7; 8 bases match TRBD1. The receptor's source is a female donor with multiple sclerosis, enrolled in a pregnancy study. Here the CDR3 DNA reads TGCGCCAGCAATCCCTCAGGGGGCACTTCTTTAGAGCAGTACTTC. Protein: CASNPSGGTSLEQYF.